The 17 T cell receptor beta chains below come from one sample, sequenced in a study of blood T cell repertoires in COVID-19 (TCRdb year 2020). Library preparation used the immunoSEQ multiplex PCR assay. TCRdb re-hosts the immuneACCESS table, in-frame sequences only. Its copies lack some clones; in the studies checked, an unresolved V gene accounts for under half of them, and the cause for the rest is not known. The table for this sample lists approximately 110,000 clones; roughly 88% of them were counted only once. Under 8% of the sample comes from the top ten. Sequencing used peripheral blood. Receptors originate from a woman of 80 years or more with active or convalescent COVID-19.

The chain employs TRBV5-1 and TRBJ1-4, with D maybe TRBD1 (5 bases). Germline CDR1 is SGHRS and CDR2 is YFSETQ. V gave up 0 bases and J gave up 7 bases, with 10 bases separating them. There are 14 residues in the CDR3. The CDR3 DNA reads as TGCGCCAGCAGCTTGGCCCAGGGCTTTGAAAAACTGTTTTTT. Protein: CASSLAQGFEKLFF.

J is TRBJ1-4 and V is TRBV5-1; 7 bases line up with TRBD1. The V segment lost 0 bases and the J segment 7 bases; nucleotides outside the gene matches: 6. Per germline, CDR1 SGHRS and CDR2 YFSETQ. The CDR3 loop spans 15 amino acids. The CDR3 region has the DNA TGCGCCAGCAGCTTGGGGTCAGGGGGGACTGAAAAACTGTTTTTT. Translated: CASSLGSGGTEKLFF.

V and J are TRBV14 and TRBJ2-7, with D unresolved. CDR1 and CDR2 (germline): SGHDN, FVKESK. The CDR3 is 12 residues long. V shed 4 bases and J shed 4 bases, with 8 bases lying between them. CDR3 residues: CASSPYNYEQYF. As DNA, the CDR3 is TGTGCCAGCAGCCCCTATAATTACGAGCAGTACTTC.

This CDR3 reads CASSREGGQPQHF. The CDR3 DNA is TGTGCCAGCAGTCGCGAAGGGGGTCAGCCCCAGCATTTT. The V and J genes are TRBV27 and TRBJ1-5; tentative D call: TRBD1 (6 bases). Trimming pared 5 bases from V and 6 bases from J, leaving 11 bases between. The CDR3 has 13 amino acids. The germline V gene has CDR1 MNHEY and CDR2 SMNVEV (reference sequence).

CDR3 in DNA: TGTGCCAGCAGTCAGGCACAAGGGGGAACCGGGGAGCTGTTTTTT. As protein: CASSQAQGGTGELFF. The genes are TRBV7-3 and TRBJ2-2; possible D gene TRBD1, 6 bases. Between the trimmed V and J ends, which lost 6 bases and 5 bases, there was a span of 16 bases. Germline CDR1 and CDR2: SGHTA and FQGTGA. This CDR3 region has 15 residues.

The rearrangement uses TRBV3-1 (or the pseudogene TRBV3-2) and TRBJ1-2; 10 bases align to TRBD1. With V trimmed by 4 bases and J by 8 bases, 4 bases remained unmatched. The CDR3 has 13 amino acids. Germline V gene lookup returns CDR1 LGHDT and CDR2 YNNKEL (reference sequence). The CDR3 reads CASSRQGAVGYTF. The CDR3 bases are TGTGCCAGCAGCCGACAGGGGGCGGTAGGCTACACCTTC.

This chain joins TRBV4-1 and TRBJ1-1; D ambiguous. The CDR3 covers 15 residues. CDR1 and CDR2 from the germline V gene are MGHRA and YSYEKL. V was clipped by 3 bases and J by 0 bases, with 11 bases between them. DNA for the CDR3: TGCGCCAGCAGCCACCAGGCCATTCTGAACACTGAAGCTTTCTTT. Translated, it gives CASSHQAILNTEAFF.

V usage is TRBV5-4 and J usage is TRBJ2-4; 7 positions match TRBD2. J gave up 0 bases and V 0 bases, and 6 bases lay outside the gene matches. The CDR3 length is 17 residues. CDR1 and CDR2 from the germline V gene are SGHNT and YYREEE (reference sequence). The CDR3 DNA sequence: TGTGCCAGCAGCTTGGGGGCGGGGGAACTAGCCAAAAACATTCAGTACTTC. Translation: CASSLGAGELAKNIQYF.

V and J are TRBV3-1 (or the pseudogene TRBV3-2) and TRBJ1-3, with no clear D. CDR3 length: 15 residues. Between the trimmed V and J ends, which lost 0 bases and 0 bases, there was a span of 6 bases. Germline V CDR1 and CDR2: LGHDT, YNNKEL (reference sequence). DNA for the CDR3: TGTGCCAGCAGCCAAGATTCCAGCTCTGGAAACACCATATATTTT. Protein: CASSQDSSSGNTIYF.

The rearrangement uses TRBV28 and TRBJ1-2, with 7 bases lining up with TRBD1. The CDR3 is 16 amino acids. Germline V gene data show CDR1 as MDHEN and CDR2 as SYDVKM. Trimming took 5 bases from V and 4 from J; bases not matched to a gene: 13. CDR3 region: CASSPSTGAPAYGYTF. The CDR3 DNA reads as TGTGCCAGCAGTCCATCTACAGGGGCTCCAGCCTATGGCTACACCTTC.

The chain uses TRBV18 and TRBJ1-1; 9 nucleotides agree with TRBD1. The CDR3 covers 17 residues. Germline CDR1 is KGHSH and CDR2 is LQKENI. The J segment lost 1 base and the V segment lost 3 bases, leaving 9 bases of the junction unmatched. Written as DNA, the CDR3 is TGTGCCAGCTCACCGGTCTTACAGGGGGCATCGAACACTGAAGCTTTCTTT. Translating gives CASSPVLQGASNTEAFF.

The CDR3 spells CASSLGQGSNYGYTF. DNA of the CDR3: TGCGCCAGCAGCTTGGGACAGGGCAGTAACTATGGCTACACCTTC. The chain combines TRBV5-1 with TRBJ1-2, with TRBD1 matching 7 bases. Losses at the gene ends were 0 bases for V and 1 base for J; bases not matched to a gene: 3. The germline V gene has CDR1 SGHRS and CDR2 YFSETQ. The length of the CDR3 is 15 residues.

V and J are TRBV18 and TRBJ2-5, with TRBD2 matching 9 bases. The CDR3 is 17 amino acids. Germline V lookup: CDR1 KGHSH, CDR2 LQKENI. The V and J ends lost 2 bases and 0 bases, in that order; junction bases with no gene match: 7. CDR3 DNA sequence: TGTGCCAGCTCACCAAGTCGGCTAGCGGGGTACCAAGAGACCCAGTACTTC. As protein: CASSPSRLAGYQETQYF. Based on the CDR3 plus reference TRBV18 and TRBJ2-5, the full variable domain is NAGVMQNPRHLVRRRGQEARLRCSPMKGHSHVYWYRQLPEEGLKFMVYLQKENIIDESGMPKERFSAEFPKEGPSILRIQQVVRGDSAAYFCASSPSRLAGYQETQYFGPGTRLLVL.

This chain uses TRBV7-2 with TRBJ2-3; 10 positions match TRBD2. V was pared by 1 base and J by 5 bases, with 6 bases of the junction left unmatched. This CDR3 contains 16 residues. Germline V CDR1 and CDR2: SGHTA, FQGNSA. The CDR3, as DNA: TGTGCCAGCAGCTTAGTAAGCGGGAGGGCCGGAGATACGCAGTATTTT. As protein: CASSLVSGRAGDTQYF.

The rearrangement links TRBV27 to TRBJ2-5; 7 bases are shared with TRBD2. V lost 11 bases and J lost 5; bases outside the gene matches: 14. Per germline, CDR1 MNHEY and CDR2 SMNVEV (reference sequence). This CDR3 is built from 14 residues. CDR3 DNA: TGTGCCTCTCAGTCTGCGGGAGTGGGGGAGACCCAGTACTTC. This gives the protein CASQSAGVGETQYF.

The chain carries TRBV28 and TRBJ2-1; D gene uncertain. The V gene lost 3 bases and the J gene lost 7 bases, with 16 bases spanning the gap. Germline values: CDR1 MDHEN, CDR2 SYDVKM. This CDR3 is built from 15 residues. CDR3 in DNA: TGTGCCAGCAGTTTCCCCTTGAGAGTGGTGAATGAGCAGTTCTTC. The encoded protein is CASSFPLRVVNEQFF. Complete variable domain (other parts from reference TRBV28 and TRBJ2-1): DVKVTQSSRYLVKRTGEKVFLECVQDMDHENMFWYRQDPGLGLRLIYFSYDVKMKEKGDIPEGYSVSREKKERFSLILESASTNQTSMYLCASSFPLRVVNEQFFGPGTRLTVL.

The chain links TRBV7-9 to TRBJ2-3; D gene ambiguous. CDR3 size: 14 residues. Germline V gene sequence: CDR1 SEHNR, CDR2 FQNEAQ (reference sequence). V was shortened by 3 bases and J by 0 bases, with 7 bases between the two germline ends. The CDR3 region is CASSLMTSTDTQYF. The CDR3 DNA reads as TGTGCCAGCAGCTTGATGACTAGCACAGATACGCAGTATTTT.